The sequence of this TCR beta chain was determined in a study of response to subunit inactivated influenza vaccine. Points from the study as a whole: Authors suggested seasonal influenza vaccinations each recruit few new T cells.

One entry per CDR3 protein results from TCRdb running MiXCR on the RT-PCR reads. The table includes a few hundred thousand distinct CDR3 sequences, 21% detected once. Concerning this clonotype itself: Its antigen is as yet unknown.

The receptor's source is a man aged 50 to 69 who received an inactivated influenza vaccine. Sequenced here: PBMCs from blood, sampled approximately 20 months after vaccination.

The CDR3 DNA sequence: TGCGCCAGCAGCCAAGAGACAGGGCGAGAAGGTCCAGATACGCAGTATTTT. Protein: CASSQETGREGPDTQYF. J is TRBJ2-3 and V is TRBV4-3; 7 bases line up with TRBD1. Looked up from germline, CDR1 is LGHNA and CDR2 is YSLEER. The CDR3 contains 17 residues. Trimming cost V 0 bases and J 4 bases; bases outside gene matches: 10.